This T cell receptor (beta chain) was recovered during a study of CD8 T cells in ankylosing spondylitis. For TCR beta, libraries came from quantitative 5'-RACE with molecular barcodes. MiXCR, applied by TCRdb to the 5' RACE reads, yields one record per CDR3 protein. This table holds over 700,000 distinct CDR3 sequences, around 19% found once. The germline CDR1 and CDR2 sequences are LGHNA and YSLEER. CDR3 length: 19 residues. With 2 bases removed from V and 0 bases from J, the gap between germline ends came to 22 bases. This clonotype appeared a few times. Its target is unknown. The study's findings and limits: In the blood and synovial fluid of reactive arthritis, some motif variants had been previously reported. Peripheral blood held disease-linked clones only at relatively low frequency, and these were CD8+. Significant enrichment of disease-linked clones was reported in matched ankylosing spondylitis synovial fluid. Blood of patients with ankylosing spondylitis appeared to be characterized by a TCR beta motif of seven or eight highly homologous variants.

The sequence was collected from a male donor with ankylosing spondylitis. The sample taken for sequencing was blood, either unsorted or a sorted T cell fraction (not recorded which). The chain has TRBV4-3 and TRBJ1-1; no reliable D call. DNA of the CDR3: TGCGCCAGCAGCCAATGGGGTGACATCCCCTCTCTCATGAACACTGAAGCTTTCTTT. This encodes CASSQWGDIPSLMNTEAFF.